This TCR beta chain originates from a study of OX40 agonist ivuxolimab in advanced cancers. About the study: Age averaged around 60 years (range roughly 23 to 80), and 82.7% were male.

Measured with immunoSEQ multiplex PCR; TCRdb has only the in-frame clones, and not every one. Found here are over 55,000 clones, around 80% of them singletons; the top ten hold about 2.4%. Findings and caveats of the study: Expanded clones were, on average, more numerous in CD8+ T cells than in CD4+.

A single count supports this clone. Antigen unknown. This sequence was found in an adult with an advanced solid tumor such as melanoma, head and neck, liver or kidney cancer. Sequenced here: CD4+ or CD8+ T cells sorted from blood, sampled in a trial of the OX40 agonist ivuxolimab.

Written as DNA, the CDR3 is TGTGCCAGCAGCTTAGATCCAGGGCTGAATTCACCCCTCCACTTT. Protein sequence: CASSLDPGLNSPLHF. J is TRBJ1-6 and V is TRBV7-9; weak D call: TRBD1 (5 bases). Germline values: CDR1 SEHNR, CDR2 FQNEAQ (reference sequence). This CDR3 has 15 residues. The ends were cut back, 1 base at V and 7 bases at J, with 11 bases in the middle.